This T cell receptor (beta chain) comes out of a study of blood T cell repertoires in COVID-19. Study-level background: The analysed material was cDNA or gDNA that came from T cells, B-cell-depleted T cells, or PBMCs.

Sequenced by immunoSEQ multiplex PCR; TCRdb stores in-frame clones only, minus some. The sample shows 65,000 to 95,000 clones, 70% to 90% of them seen only once. This clone was counted once. J gave up 2 bases and V 4 bases, and 9 bases lay outside the gene matches. Germline V gene lookup returns CDR1 KGHSH and CDR2 LQKENI. This CDR3 is built from 18 residues. The genes are TRBV18 and TRBJ2-3; 13 bases map to TRBD2. Sequencing was performed on peripheral blood. This sequence originates from an elderly man with active or convalescent COVID-19. The CDR3 DNA follows: TGTGCCAGCTCACTGGGACTAGCGGGACAACCTGCCACAGATACGCAGTATTTT. Translation gives CASSLGLAGQPATDTQYF. Combining the CDR3 with reference TRBV18 and TRBJ2-3 gives the whole variable domain NAGVMQNPRHLVRRRGQEARLRCSPMKGHSHVYWYRQLPEEGLKFMVYLQKENIIDESGMPKERFSAEFPKEGPSILRIQQVVRGDSAAYFCASSLGLAGQPATDTQYFGPGTRLTVL.